The 23 T cell receptor beta chains given below trace back to one sample, sequenced in a study of response to subunit inactivated influenza vaccine. In TCRdb, the RT-PCR reads were re-called with MiXCR into one record per CDR3 protein. Seen here are roughly 700,000 distinct CDR3 sequences, about a sixth observed once, and the top ten hold approximately 10%. Sample: PBMCs from blood, taken 12 days after vaccination. These receptors originate from a man in his forties or fifties who received an inactivated influenza vaccine.

This clonotype was counted between two and nine times. The CDR3 DNA follows: TGTGCCAGCAGGCGGGGGACCGACACTATCTCGGCTTTCTTT. It is translated as CASRRGTDTISAFF. J is TRBJ1-1 and V is TRBV7-2, with a weak D call TRBD1 (5 bases). V was clipped by 6 bases and J by 11 bases, with 22 bases between them. CDR1 and CDR2 from the germline V gene are SGHTA and FQGNSA. This CDR3 spans 14 amino acids.

The chain recombines TRBV9 with TRBJ1-3; D not resolved. This CDR3 contains 14 residues. Germline CDR1 reads SGDLS; CDR2 reads YYNGEE. V was clipped by 4 bases and J by 0 bases, with 8 bases between them. The CDR3 DNA reads TGTGCCAGCAGCCCCGAGGCCTCTGGAAACACCATATATTTT. Amino acid sequence: CASSPEASGNTIYF.

This clonotype was picked up a small number of times. The chain joins TRBV7-6 to TRBJ2-7; 9 bases map to TRBD2. This CDR3 spans 13 amino acids. With V trimmed by 0 bases and J by 6 bases, 0 bases remained unmatched. Per germline, CDR1 SGHVS and CDR2 FNYEAQ. The CDR3 DNA sequence: TGTGCCAGCAGCTTAGCTAGCGGGAGCGAGCAGTACTTC. Encoded protein: CASSLASGSEQYF.

For this clonotype: A much larger clone sits a single nucleotide away, making a read error possible. The J gene is TRBJ1-2, the V gene TRBV27; 9 nucleotides line up with TRBD1. The CDR3 consists of 13 residues. Germline-derived CDR1 and CDR2 are MNHEY and SMNVEV (reference sequence). V lost 6 bases to trimming and J lost 3 bases; unmatched junction nucleotides: 2. In DNA form, the CDR3 reads TGTGCCAGCAGCTGGGACAGGGACTATGGCTACACCTTC. Translated, it gives CASSWDRDYGYTF.

There are a few counts of this clonotype. The V gene is TRBV4-1, the J gene TRBJ1-5, with D unclear. The germline CDR1 and CDR2 sequences are MGHRA and YSYEKL. V was trimmed by 1 base and J by 10 bases, leaving 17 bases between them. The CDR3 sequence is 15 residues long. For the CDR3, the DNA is TGCGCCAGCAGCCAAGTGTCCGTTACTCTAGCTCCCCAGCATTTT. Protein: CASSQVSVTLAPQHF.

This clonotype was detected only a few times. V is TRBV5-6 and J is TRBJ2-7, with D possibly matching TRBD2 (6 bases). The CDR3 totals 14 residues. Germline lookup yields CDR1 SGHDT and CDR2 YYEEEE. Trimming left V 4 bases short and J 1 base short, with 12 bases between. Here the CDR3 reads CASSPSGASYEQYF. CDR3 coding DNA: TGTGCCAGCAGCCCCTCGGGAGCTTCCTACGAGCAGTACTTC. The full variable domain, its missing parts supplied by reference TRBV5-6 and TRBJ2-7, is DAGVTQSPTHLIKTRGQQVTLRCSPKSGHDTVSWYQQALGQGPQFIFQYYEEEERQRGNFPDRFSGHQFPNYSSELNVNALLLGDSALYLCASSPSGASYEQYFGPGTRLTVT.

The V and J genes are TRBV20-1 and TRBJ2-1; perhaps TRBD2 as D (6 bases). Germline CDR1 and CDR2: DFQATT and SNEGSKA (reference sequence). Trimming took off 0 bases at V and 6 bases at J, with 9 bases between the two ends. CDR3 size: 13 residues. The CDR3 region has the DNA TGCAGTGCTAGAGAGGGACTCCTCAATGAGCAGTTCTTC. It encodes CSAREGLLNEQFF.

The chain combines TRBV20-1 with TRBJ1-1; D might be TRBD1 (5 bases). The CDR3 spans 14 residues. CDR1 and CDR2 from the germline V gene are DFQATT and SNEGSKA (reference sequence). The V end was cut by 3 bases, the J end by 4 bases, with 15 bases between. The DNA of the CDR3 is TGCAGTGCTAGCCGACAGCCCGGTGGCACTGAAGCTTTCTTT. Translation gives CSASRQPGGTEAFF.

The CDR3 sequence is CASSSQTKLAGTYNEQFF. DNA for the CDR3: TGTGCCAGCAGCTCCCAAACCAAGCTAGCGGGAACCTACAATGAGCAGTTCTTC. This chain joins TRBV11-2 and TRBJ2-1, with 9 positions matching TRBD2. In germline, CDR1 is SGHAT, CDR2 FQNNGV. The J segment lost 2 bases and the V segment lost 4 bases, leaving 12 bases of the junction unmatched. This CDR3 has 18 residues.

This clonotype was counted many times. This chain links TRBV7-9 with TRBJ1-2; maybe TRBD1 (6 bases). Deletions cut 4 bases from V and 4 bases from J, with 7 bases between. The germline V gene encodes CDR1 SEHNR and CDR2 FQNEAQ (reference sequence). The CDR3 is 12 residues long. CDR3: CASSSDSYGYTF. The CDR3 region has the DNA TGTGCCAGCAGCTCGGACAGCTATGGCTACACCTTC.

This clonotype was detected only a few times. V usage is TRBV29-1 and J usage is TRBJ2-5; D is perhaps TRBD1 (6 bases). Per the germline V gene, CDR1 is SQVTM and CDR2 is ANQGSEA. The CDR3 spans 14 residues. V dropped 6 bases and J dropped 9 bases, with 23 bases sitting between them. DNA for the CDR3: TGCAGCGTCGGATTAGGGTCATCCCAGGGGCCCCAGTACTTC. The encoded protein is CSVGLGSSQGPQYF.

This clonotype was picked up a small number of times. V gene TRBV5-1 combines with J gene TRBJ2-3; 10 nucleotides line up with TRBD2. From germline, CDR1 is SGHRS and CDR2 YFSETQ. With 0 bases clipped from V and 6 bases from J, the junction kept 10 bases outside the gene matches. The CDR3 consists of 17 residues. The CDR3 protein is CASSLDSSGGAGDTQYF. CDR3 in DNA: TGCGCCAGCAGCTTGGATTCCAGCGGGGGGGCCGGTGATACGCAGTATTTT.

The table lists this clonotype with a few counts. The chain carries TRBV24-1 and TRBJ2-5, with D perhaps matching TRBD1 or TRBD2 (5 bases each). The CDR3 is 14 amino acids. The germline V gene has CDR1 KGHDR and CDR2 SFDVKD. The V end lost 7 bases, the J end lost 5 bases, and 16 bases lay between the germline ends. The DNA of the CDR3 is TGTGCCACCAGCCACCCCCAAGGGGACGAGACCCAGTACTTC. Translated, it gives CATSHPQGDETQYF.

This clonotype was detected only a few times. J is TRBJ1-4 and V is TRBV7-2; D call uncertain. Germline loops: CDR1 SGHTA, CDR2 FQGNSA. This CDR3 contains 15 residues. Trimming stripped 1 base from V and 0 bases from J, with 6 bases between. The CDR3 loop is CASSLVGATNEKLFF. DNA for the CDR3: TGTGCCAGCAGCTTAGTGGGAGCAACTAATGAAAAACTGTTTTTT.

This clonotype has only a few counts. V usage is TRBV9 and J usage is TRBJ2-3, with TRBD2 matching over 7 bases. CDR3 size: 14 residues. The junction had 4 bases not matched to a gene; V was cut back by 2 bases and J by 4 bases. CDR1 is SGDLS, CDR2 YYNGEE, per germline. The CDR3 spells CASSVSGIADTQYF. In nucleotides, the CDR3 is TGTGCCAGCAGCGTCAGCGGGATCGCAGATACGCAGTATTTT.

The chain joins TRBV11-3 to TRBJ2-1, with TRBD2 identical over 12 bases. V lost 6 bases to trimming and J lost 8 bases; unmatched junction nucleotides: 8. Germline values: CDR1 SGHNT, CDR2 YENEEA. This CDR3 has 15 residues. The CDR3 spells CASSMTSGSPHEQFF. Here the CDR3 DNA reads TGTGCCAGCAGTATGACTAGCGGGAGCCCCCATGAGCAGTTCTTC.

This clonotype has a handful of counts. The chain links TRBV6-2 or TRBV6-3 to TRBJ2-2; D remains unclear. V shed 0 bases and J shed 5 bases, with 19 bases lying between them. The CDR3 consists of 18 residues. Germline V gives CDR1 MNHEY, CDR2 SVGEGT. The CDR3 protein is CASSYSISRAPWTGELFF. The CDR3 coding sequence is TGTGCCAGCAGTTACTCGATATCCCGGGCGCCGTGGACCGGGGAGCTGTTTTTT.

This rearrangement joins TRBV12-3 or TRBV12-4 to TRBJ1-4, with TRBD1 matching over 7 bases. This CDR3 spans 15 amino acids. V trimming: 4 bases; J trimming: 7 bases; junction bases outside the gene matches: 9. CDR3 coding DNA: TGTGCCAGCAGTTCCAGACAGGGCCGGGGTGAAAAACTGTTTTTT. Amino acid sequence: CASSSRQGRGEKLFF.

The chain joins TRBV6-2 or TRBV6-3 to TRBJ2-5; 7 bases are a match to TRBD2. CDR1 is MNHEY and CDR2 is SVGEGT in the germline V gene. Losses at the gene ends were 6 bases for V and 2 bases for J; bases not matched to a gene: 6. This CDR3 has 14 amino acids. CDR3 sequence: CASSHWGGQETQYF. CDR3 bases: TGTGCCAGCAGCCACTGGGGGGGACAAGAGACCCAGTACTTC.

The V and J genes are TRBV20-1 and TRBJ2-7; TRBD2 matches 9 bases. The CDR3 loop spans 14 amino acids. The V and J ends lost 3 bases and 3 bases, in that order; junction bases with no gene match: 6. Germline loops: CDR1 DFQATT, CDR2 SNEGSKA (reference sequence). The CDR3 bases are TGCAGTGCTAGCGGTAGCGGGAGCCACTACGAGCAGTACTTC. Its protein product is CSASGSGSHYEQYF.

This clonotype was detected only once. This rearrangement joins TRBV11-2 to TRBJ2-7, with D possibly being TRBD2 (6 bases). The CDR3 consists of 16 residues. Germline CDR1 and CDR2: SGHAT and FQNNGV. Trimming cost V 5 bases and J 0 bases, with 17 bases left between them. The CDR3 DNA reads as TGTGCCAGCAGCGCTCTTTGGGGGGAGAACTCCTACGAGCAGTACTTC. Translation: CASSALWGENSYEQYF.

This clonotype has a count of ten or more. This sequence joins TRBV30 and TRBJ2-1; D could derive from TRBD1 or TRBD2 (5 bases each). Trimming stripped 1 base from V and 13 bases from J, with 17 bases between. This CDR3 spans 13 amino acids. Germline V gene lookup returns CDR1 GTSNPN and CDR2 SVGIG (reference sequence). The DNA for the CDR3 is TGTGCCTGGAGTGCCGGGACCGCAGGGTTTCAGTTCTTC. Translated, it gives CAWSAGTAGFQFF.

The sample holds a few counts of this clonotype. The chain employs TRBV6-1 and TRBJ2-7; 11 nucleotides line up with TRBD1. The CDR3 contains 19 residues. CDR1 MNHNS and CDR2 SASEGT come from the germline V gene. After removal of 7 bases from V and 3 bases from J, the junction contained 20 bases not matched to a gene. CDR3: CASTAYPGTGGFVFYEQYF. CDR3 in DNA: TGTGCCAGCACCGCTTACCCCGGGACAGGGGGATTTGTTTTCTACGAGCAGTACTTC.